This entry describes one TCR beta chain. Its antigen is currently not known. No qualities accompany the bases; no much larger clone lies one base away. The Qiagen DNeasy kit was used to extract genomic DNA from unsorted PBMCs and from the negatively selected CD4+ and CD8+ fractions. Using primers that anneal to V and J segments, immunoSEQ multiplex PCR amplified the TCR beta CDR3 regions. A synthetic immune receptor repertoire was used to minimize amplification bias, and any residual bias was removed computationally once sequencing was done. Concerning the study's data processing: Repertoire diversity was quantified as the Shannon entropy index using custom Python scripts. Unsorted, CD4+ and CD8+ repertoires were examined separately, except in combined analyses, for which CD4+ and CD8+ sequences were merged in silico. Clonal expansion was defined as at least a 2-fold frequency increase after treatment relative to C1D1, with a pseudocount of 0.5 for undetected baseline clones. Singleton clones were defined as clones with 0 or 1 copy at C1D1, and non-singleton clones were defined as clones with 2 or more copies. Clones expanded in unsorted samples were labelled as CD4+, CD8+ or unknown by matching protein sequences in sorted samples from the same patient. Wilcoxon tests were applied to paired samples to test diversity changes from C1D1 to C4D1. Here the immuneACCESS table is served through TCRdb, limited to in-frame sequences with V and J called. Missing clones are a known gap in these copies; in checked studies unresolved V genes cover under half, and the rest lacks a known reason. V, J and clone size are those of that table, while D and trimming were read from the DNA. The sample has around 15,000 clones on record, around 80% of them singletons. Over 35% of the sample is taken by the ten largest.

This specimen's time point label, interpreted: cycle 2 day 1 (C2D1) of nivolumab. Every trial patient had relapsed after autologous stem cell transplantation, and cohorts A, B and C differed in prior brentuximab vedotin exposure. The trial cohort comprised some 60 patients with relapsed/refractory classical Hodgkin lymphoma whose best overall responses were complete response, partial response or progressive disease. In the multi-cohort phase II CheckMate 205 trial, trial patients received single-agent nivolumab. An independent review committee assessed best overall response using the 2007 International Working Group response criteria. Trial PBMCs were obtained immediately prior to nivolumab initiation (C1D1) and on therapy at cycle 2 day 1 and cycle 4 day 1. Peripheral blood was collected in 8 mL Vacutainer Cell Preparation Tubes, from which PBMCs were isolated by centrifugation and then cryopreserved.

This specimen comes from a study of PD-1 blockade in classical Hodgkin lymphoma (dated by TCRdb to about 2020). About the investigation overall: Nivolumab dosing was 3 mg/kg intravenously every 2 weeks, continuing until either disease progression or unacceptable toxicity. To define a peripheral blood immune signature of response to PD-1 blockade in classical Hodgkin lymphoma, the study combined TCR beta sequencing with CyTOF. What the work shows at the level of the full study, not this receptor alone: Lower diversity was seen in patients whose nivolumab began less than 1 year after ASCT, and these patients were left out of later analyses so that immune reconstitution would not confound the results. Baseline TCR diversity was reported to be lower in newly diagnosed patients than in healthy donors, and even lower in relapsed/refractory patients. Only a single clinical trial cohort was studied, and what caused the repertoire differences, possibly disease activity or prior therapy, remained undefined. CD4+ but not CD8+ TCR diversity rose significantly by C4D1 (p=0.0027 vs p=0.16), most apparent in complete responders (p=0.02). Trial patients achieving complete response had baseline diversity similar to newly diagnosed patients, whereas partial responders and progressors had significantly lower diversity.

Sample: peripheral blood mononuclear cells (PBMCs), taken before the second cycle of nivolumab. This TCR was sampled from a human donor with classical Hodgkin lymphoma.

Here is the DNA: TGTGCCACCAGCAGAGATGACAGACATTCACCCCTCCACTTT. It is translated as CATSRDDRHSPLHF. The chain was built from TRBV15 and TRBJ1-6, with a tentative D gene TRBD1 over 5 matching bases. Trimming costs V 0 bases and J 8 bases, and their ends lie 8 bases apart. The CDR3 spans 14 residues, from the cysteine through the phenylalanine. Kept here is only the CDR3 DNA, which spans 42 bases and is read in frame from base 1. The germline V gene (reference sequence) yields LNHNV for CDR1 and YYDKDF for CDR2.